These T cell receptor beta chains were read from a single sample in a study of T cell responses to AZD1222 COVID-19 vaccine. Assay used: immunoSEQ multiplex PCR; TCRdb lists only in-frame clones, some missing. This table has 60,000 to 90,000 clones, roughly 91% appearing once. The source was peripheral blood, collected 28 days after the second AZD1222 dose. These receptor sequences come from an adult who received the AZD1222 COVID-19 vaccine. Each CDR3 is given with its conserved first and last residue. D genes are given only for firm matches. A row's size may be missing; if present it is once, few, many or a size class.

len: 13; d_gene: .; abundance: .; v_gene: TRBV5-1; j_gene: TRBJ2-5; CDR3aa: CASSRWSGETQYF; CDR3nt: TGCGCCAGCAGCCGCTGGAGCGGGGAGACCCAGTACTTC
len: 16; d_gene: .; abundance: .; v_gene: TRBV6-5; j_gene: TRBJ1-6; CDR3aa: CASSYSRSRASSPLHF; CDR3nt: TGTGCCAGCAGTTACTCGAGGTCGAGGGCAAGCTCACCCCTCCACTTT
len: 13; d_gene: .; abundance: .; v_gene: TRBV29-1; j_gene: TRBJ1-2; CDR3aa: CSVRTGVSIGYTF; CDR3nt: TGCAGCGTCCGAACCGGGGTTTCTATTGGCTACACCTTC
len: 15; d_gene: .; abundance: .; v_gene: TRBV7-3; j_gene: TRBJ2-7; CDR3aa: CASSLNGRTTYEQYF; CDR3nt: TGTGCCAGCAGCTTAAACGGTAGGACAACCTACGAGCAGTACTTC
len: 15; d_gene: .; abundance: .; v_gene: TRBV20-1; j_gene: TRBJ2-1; CDR3aa: CSASTYQGRDNEQFF; CDR3nt: TGCAGTGCTAGTACGTACCAGGGTAGGGACAATGAGCAGTTCTTC
len: 15; d_gene: .; abundance: .; v_gene: TRBV18; j_gene: TRBJ1-2; CDR3aa: CASSPKAGEGYGYTF; CDR3nt: TGTGCCAGCTCACCAAAGGCAGGGGAGGGCTATGGCTACACCTTC
len: 16; d_gene: TRBD2; abundance: .; v_gene: TRBV19; j_gene: TRBJ2-2; CDR3aa: CASSIAERGGPGELFF; CDR3nt: TGTGCCAGTAGTATAGCAGAGCGGGGGGGCCCCGGGGAGCTGTTTTTT
len: 15; d_gene: .; abundance: .; v_gene: TRBV27; j_gene: TRBJ1-6; CDR3aa: CASRSDGRFHSPLHF; CDR3nt: TGTGCCAGCAGAAGCGACGGACGGTTCCATTCACCCCTCCACTTT
len: 9; d_gene: .; abundance: .; v_gene: TRBV29-1; j_gene: TRBJ2-1; CDR3aa: CSVGDEQFF; CDR3nt: TGCAGCGTTGGGGATGAGCAGTTCTTC
len: 17; d_gene: TRBD1; abundance: .; v_gene: TRBV5-4; j_gene: TRBJ2-6; CDR3aa: CASSWTGGGSGANVLTF; CDR3nt: TGTGCCAGCAGCTGGACAGGGGGTGGCTCTGGGGCCAACGTCCTGACTTTC
len: 14; d_gene: .; abundance: .; v_gene: TRBV5-5; j_gene: TRBJ2-7; CDR3aa: CASSFGGSGYEQYF; CDR3nt: TGTGCCAGCAGCTTTGGGGGCTCAGGGTACGAGCAGTACTTC
len: 14; d_gene: TRBD2; abundance: .; v_gene: TRBV6-4; j_gene: TRBJ2-3; CDR3aa: CASSSGGATDTQYF; CDR3nt: TGTGCCAGCAGTAGCGGGGGGGCCACAGATACGCAGTATTTT
len: 15; d_gene: TRBD1; abundance: .; v_gene: TRBV2; j_gene: TRBJ1-1; CDR3aa: CASSARQGRATEAFF; CDR3nt: TGTGCCAGCAGCGCCCGACAGGGGAGGGCCACTGAAGCTTTCTTT
len: 15; d_gene: TRBD1; abundance: few; v_gene: TRBV3-1/TRBV3-2; j_gene: TRBJ1-3; CDR3aa: CASSGQGLKGNTIYF; CDR3nt: TGTGCCAGCAGCGGACAGGGTCTCAAGGGAAACACCATATATTTT
len: 15; d_gene: TRBD1; abundance: few; v_gene: TRBV3-1/TRBV3-2; j_gene: TRBJ2-7; CDR3aa: CASSRRQGNSYEQYF; CDR3nt: TGTGCCAGCAGCCGAAGACAGGGAAACTCCTACGAGCAGTACTTC
len: 15; d_gene: TRBD1; abundance: .; v_gene: TRBV9; j_gene: TRBJ2-5; CDR3aa: CASSAGTGGQETQYF; CDR3nt: TGTGCCAGCAGCGCCGGGACAGGGGGCCAAGAGACCCAGTACTTC
len: 15; d_gene: TRBD1; abundance: once; v_gene: TRBV19; j_gene: TRBJ1-2; CDR3aa: CASSFRTGDNYGYTF; CDR3nt: TGTGCCAGTAGTTTTCGGACAGGGGATAACTATGGCTACACCTTC
len: 13; d_gene: .; abundance: .; v_gene: TRBV4-1; j_gene: TRBJ1-1; CDR3aa: CASSQGRNTEAFF; CDR3nt: TGCGCCAGCAGCCAAGGTAGGAACACTGAAGCTTTCTTT
len: 16; d_gene: .; abundance: .; v_gene: TRBV5-6; j_gene: TRBJ1-1; CDR3aa: CASSFQARRYYTEAFF; CDR3nt: TGTGCCAGCAGCTTCCAGGCGCGCAGGTATTACACTGAAGCTTTCTTT
len: 15; d_gene: .; abundance: once; v_gene: TRBV7-8; j_gene: TRBJ2-7; CDR3aa: CASSPERGGRYEQYF; CDR3nt: TGTGCCAGCAGCCCAGAGAGGGGGGGTCGCTACGAGCAGTACTTC
len: 16; d_gene: TRBD1; abundance: many; v_gene: TRBV7-9; j_gene: TRBJ1-6; CDR3aa: CASSPTRLTGRSPLHF; CDR3nt: TGTGCCAGCAGCCCAACCCGACTGACAGGGCGTTCACCCCTCCACTTT
len: 15; d_gene: .; abundance: .; v_gene: TRBV5-1; j_gene: TRBJ1-2; CDR3aa: CASSLGTQANYGYTF; CDR3nt: TGCGCCAGCAGCTTGGGGACCCAAGCGAACTATGGCTACACCTTC
len: 15; d_gene: .; abundance: .; v_gene: TRBV11-2; j_gene: TRBJ1-2; CDR3aa: CASSLESRRPYGYTF; CDR3nt: TGTGCCAGCAGCTTAGAGTCCAGGCGTCCCTATGGCTACACCTTC
len: 13; d_gene: .; abundance: few; v_gene: TRBV7-9; j_gene: TRBJ2-7; CDR3aa: CASSGQISYEQYF; CDR3nt: TGTGCCAGCAGCGGACAGATCTCCTACGAGCAGTACTTC
len: 14; d_gene: .; abundance: .; v_gene: TRBV7-9; j_gene: TRBJ1-4; CDR3aa: CASSLSSANEKLFF; CDR3nt: TGTGCCAGCAGCCTGTCTTCGGCTAATGAAAAACTGTTTTTT
len: 14; d_gene: .; abundance: .; v_gene: TRBV7-2; j_gene: TRBJ2-7; CDR3aa: CASNPRGGLDEQYF; CDR3nt: TGTGCCAGCAACCCGCGTGGGGGTCTCGACGAGCAGTACTTC
len: 15; d_gene: TRBD1; abundance: .; v_gene: TRBV7-8; j_gene: TRBJ1-2; CDR3aa: CASSPRRDRAYGYTF; CDR3nt: TGTGCCAGCAGCCCCCGCCGGGACAGGGCCTATGGCTACACCTTC
len: 14; d_gene: TRBD1; abundance: .; v_gene: TRBV7-7; j_gene: TRBJ2-2; CDR3aa: CASSFGTGTGELFF; CDR3nt: TGTGCTAGCAGCTTTGGGACAGGGACCGGGGAGCTGTTTTTT
len: 16; d_gene: TRBD2; abundance: .; v_gene: TRBV4-3; j_gene: TRBJ2-3; CDR3aa: CASSREVTGGADTQYF; CDR3nt: TGCGCCAGCAGCAGAGAGGTTACGGGGGGGGCAGATACGCAGTATTTT
len: 13; d_gene: TRBD1; abundance: .; v_gene: TRBV2; j_gene: TRBJ1-1; CDR3aa: CASSDRQGFEAFF; CDR3nt: TGTGCCAGCAGTGACCGACAGGGCTTTGAAGCTTTCTTT
len: 13; d_gene: TRBD1; abundance: once; v_gene: TRBV6-6; j_gene: TRBJ1-2; CDR3aa: CASSYRDSYGYTF; CDR3nt: TGTGCCAGCAGTTATAGGGACAGCTATGGCTACACCTTC
len: 13; d_gene: TRBD1; abundance: .; v_gene: TRBV5-6; j_gene: TRBJ1-1; CDR3aa: CASTLDRGTEAFF; CDR3nt: TGTGCCAGCACCTTGGACAGGGGCACTGAAGCTTTCTTT
len: 14; d_gene: .; abundance: .; v_gene: TRBV30; j_gene: TRBJ1-5; CDR3aa: CAWTPARVEQPQHF; CDR3nt: TGTGCCTGGACCCCTGCCCGGGTGGAGCAGCCCCAGCATTTT
len: 12; d_gene: .; abundance: .; v_gene: TRBV5-4; j_gene: TRBJ1-2; CDR3aa: CASRYLSGGYTF; CDR3nt: TGTGCCAGCAGGTACTTAAGTGGTGGCTACACCTTC
len: 13; d_gene: TRBD1; abundance: once; v_gene: TRBV7-9; j_gene: TRBJ2-7; CDR3aa: CASSSNRGDEQYF; CDR3nt: TGTGCCAGCAGCTCGAACAGGGGGGACGAGCAGTACTTC
len: 14; d_gene: TRBD1; abundance: .; v_gene: TRBV7-9; j_gene: TRBJ1-1; CDR3aa: CASSPGTGATEAFF; CDR3nt: TGTGCCAGCAGCCCCGGGACAGGCGCCACTGAAGCTTTCTTT
len: 12; d_gene: .; abundance: .; v_gene: TRBV7-9; j_gene: TRBJ1-2; CDR3aa: CASGPFPGRESF; CDR3nt: TGTGCCAGCGGTCCTTTTCCTGGGAGGGAGAGCTTC